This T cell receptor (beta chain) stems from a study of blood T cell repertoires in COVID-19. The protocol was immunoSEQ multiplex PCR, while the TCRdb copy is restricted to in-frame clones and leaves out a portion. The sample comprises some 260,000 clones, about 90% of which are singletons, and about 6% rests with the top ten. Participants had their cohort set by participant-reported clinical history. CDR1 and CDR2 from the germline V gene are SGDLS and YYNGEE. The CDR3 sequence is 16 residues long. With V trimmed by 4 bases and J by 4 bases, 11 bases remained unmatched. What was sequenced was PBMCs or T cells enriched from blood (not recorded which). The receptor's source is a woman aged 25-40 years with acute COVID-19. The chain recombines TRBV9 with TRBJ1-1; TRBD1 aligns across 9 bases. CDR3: CASSPGQGMLSTEAFF. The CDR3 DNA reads TGTGCCAGCAGCCCTGGACAGGGGATGTTGTCCACTGAAGCTTTCTTT.